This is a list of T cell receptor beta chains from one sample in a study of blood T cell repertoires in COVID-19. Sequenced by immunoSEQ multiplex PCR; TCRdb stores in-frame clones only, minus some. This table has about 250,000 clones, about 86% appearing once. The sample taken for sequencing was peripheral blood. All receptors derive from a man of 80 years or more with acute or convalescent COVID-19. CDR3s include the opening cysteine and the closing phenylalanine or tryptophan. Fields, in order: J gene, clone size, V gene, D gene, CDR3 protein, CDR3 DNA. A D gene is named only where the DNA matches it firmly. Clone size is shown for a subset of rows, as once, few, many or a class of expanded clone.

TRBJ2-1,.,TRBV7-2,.,CASRTGYNEQFF,TGTGCCAGCAGAACCGGCTACAATGAGCAGTTCTTC
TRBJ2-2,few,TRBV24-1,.,CATSVGGWNTGELFF,TGTGCCACCAGCGTAGGAGGGTGGAACACCGGGGAGCTGTTTTTT
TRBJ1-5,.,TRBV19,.,CAVTRQGSNQPQHF,TGTGCCGTCACCCGTCAGGGTAGCAATCAGCCCCAGCATTTT
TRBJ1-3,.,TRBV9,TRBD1,CASSVGTGFSGNTIYF,TGTGCCAGCAGCGTCGGGACAGGGTTCTCTGGAAACACCATATATTTT
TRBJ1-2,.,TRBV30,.,CAHGGGRANYGYTF,TGTGCCCACGGAGGCGGTAGGGCCAACTATGGCTACACCTTC
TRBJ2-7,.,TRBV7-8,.,CASSLRSSSYEQYF,TGTGCCAGCAGCTTGCGCTCGAGCTCCTACGAGCAGTACTTC
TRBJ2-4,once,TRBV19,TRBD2,CATKQDGRAVLPKNIQYF,TGTGCCACCAAGCAGGACGGGAGGGCCGTCCTACCCAAAAACATTCAGTACTTC
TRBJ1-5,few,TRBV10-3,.,CAISLQTNQPQHF,TGTGCCATCAGCCTACAGACCAATCAGCCCCAGCATTTT
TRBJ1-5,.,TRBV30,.,CAWGTGNNQPQHF,TGTGCCTGGGGTACAGGGAACAATCAGCCCCAGCATTTT
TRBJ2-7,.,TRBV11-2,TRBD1,CASSLDRQGLSYEQYF,TGTGCCAGCAGCTTAGATCGACAGGGCCTATCCTACGAGCAGTACTTC
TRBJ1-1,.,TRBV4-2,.,CASSQDISQNTEAFF,TGTGCCAGCAGCCAAGATATAAGCCAGAACACTGAAGCTTTCTTT
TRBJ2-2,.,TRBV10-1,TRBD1,CASRPTGTNTGELFF,TGCGCCAGCAGACCGACAGGGACGAACACCGGGGAGCTGTTTTTT
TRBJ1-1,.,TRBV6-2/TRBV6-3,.,CASSRQRGKGTEAFF,TGTGCCAGCAGTCGCCAGAGGGGGAAGGGCACTGAAGCTTTCTTT
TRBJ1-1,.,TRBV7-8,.,CASSLESGLNTEAFF,TGTGCCAGCAGCTTAGAGTCAGGGCTGAACACTGAAGCTTTCTTT
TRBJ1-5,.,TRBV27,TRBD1,CASSSNTGGSQPQHF,TGTGCCAGCAGCTCCAATACAGGGGGAAGTCAGCCCCAGCATTTT
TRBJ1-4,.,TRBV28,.,CASSPSDRPEKLFF,TGTGCCAGCAGTCCCTCCGACAGACCCGAAAAACTGTTTTTT